This TCR beta chain was documented in a study of CD8+ T cells in alopecia areata. Findings and caveats of the study: Higher clonality was seen in lesional scalp than in normal scalp, especially in alopecia totalis/universalis. Between patients, shared TCR sequences were less clear than in mice. This was possibly due in part to HLA diversity in the patient population. In scalp samples, resident alphabeta T cells of normal skin are also sequenced.

This clone showed up just a few times. Its specificity is not known. The CDR3 runs to 16 residues. Germline V gives CDR1 LNHDA, CDR2 SQIVND (reference sequence). Trimming stripped 0 bases from V and 3 bases from J, with 13 bases between. In each case, RNA was isolated and then reverse transcribed into cDNA as the sequencing template. The assay was immunoSEQ multiplex PCR, and TCRdb's table has in-frame clones only and misses some. The sample yields around 210,000 clones, around 50% seen once. The sequenced sample consisted of CD8+ T cells sorted from blood. The TCR comes from a human donor in good health. The V gene is TRBV19, the J gene TRBJ2-3, with D possibly matching TRBD1 (5 bases). The CDR3 reads CASSIESQGLTDTQYF. The CDR3 DNA follows: TGTGCCAGTAGTATAGAGAGTCAGGGTTTAACAGATACGCAGTATTTT.